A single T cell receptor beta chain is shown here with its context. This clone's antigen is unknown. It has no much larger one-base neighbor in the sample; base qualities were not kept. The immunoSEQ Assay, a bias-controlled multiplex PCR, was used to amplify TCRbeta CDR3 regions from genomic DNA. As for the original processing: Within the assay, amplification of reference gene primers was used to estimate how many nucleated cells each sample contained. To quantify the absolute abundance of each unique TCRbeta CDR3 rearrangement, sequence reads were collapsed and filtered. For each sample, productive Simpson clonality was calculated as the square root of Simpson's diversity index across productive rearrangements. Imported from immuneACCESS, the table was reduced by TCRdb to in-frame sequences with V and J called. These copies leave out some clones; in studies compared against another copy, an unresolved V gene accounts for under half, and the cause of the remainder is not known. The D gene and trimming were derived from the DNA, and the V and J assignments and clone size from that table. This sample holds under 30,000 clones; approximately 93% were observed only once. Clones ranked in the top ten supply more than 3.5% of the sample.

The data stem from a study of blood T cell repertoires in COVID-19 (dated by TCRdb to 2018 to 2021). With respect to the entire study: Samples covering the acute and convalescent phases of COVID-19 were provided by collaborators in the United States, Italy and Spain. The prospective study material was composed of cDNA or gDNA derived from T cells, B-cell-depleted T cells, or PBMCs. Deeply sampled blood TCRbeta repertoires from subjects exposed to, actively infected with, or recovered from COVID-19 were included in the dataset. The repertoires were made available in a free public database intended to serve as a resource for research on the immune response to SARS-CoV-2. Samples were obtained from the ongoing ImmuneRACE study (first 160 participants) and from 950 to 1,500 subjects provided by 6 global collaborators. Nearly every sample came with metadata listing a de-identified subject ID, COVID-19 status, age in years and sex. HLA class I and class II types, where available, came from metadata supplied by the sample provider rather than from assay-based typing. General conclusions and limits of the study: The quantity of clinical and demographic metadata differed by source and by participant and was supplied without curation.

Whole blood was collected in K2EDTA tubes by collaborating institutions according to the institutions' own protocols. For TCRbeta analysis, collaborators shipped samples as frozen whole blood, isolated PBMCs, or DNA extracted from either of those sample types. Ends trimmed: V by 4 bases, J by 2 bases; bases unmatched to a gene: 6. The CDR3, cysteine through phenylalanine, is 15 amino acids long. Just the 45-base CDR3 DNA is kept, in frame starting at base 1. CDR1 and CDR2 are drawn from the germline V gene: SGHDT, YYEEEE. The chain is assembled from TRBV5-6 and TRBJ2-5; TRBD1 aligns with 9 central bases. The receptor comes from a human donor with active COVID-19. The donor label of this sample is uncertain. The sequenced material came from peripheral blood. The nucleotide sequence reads TGTGCCAGCAGCAGCCGACAGGGGGTTCAAGAGACCCAGTACTTC. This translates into CASSSRQGVQETQYF. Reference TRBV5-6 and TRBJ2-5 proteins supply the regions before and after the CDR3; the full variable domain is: DAGVTQSPTHLIKTRGQQVTLRCSPKSGHDTVSWYQQALGQGPQFIFQYYEEEERQRGNFPDRFSGHQFPNYSSELNVNALLLGDSALYLCASSSRQGVQETQYFGPGTRLLVL.